Listed below are T cell receptor beta chains from one sample, sequenced in a study of a mutant IDH1 vaccine in newly diagnosed glioma. The data were produced by immunoSEQ multiplex PCR, yet TCRdb's version contains in-frame clones alone and is incomplete. The sample includes about 64,000 clones, roughly 83% of them seen just once. These receptors' targets are unknown. Here the sequenced sample was PBMCs, taken from a glioma patient whose treatment included an IDH1 peptide vaccine. The receptors were gathered from a woman in her fifties or sixties with glioma. Both conserved end residues are part of each CDR3. D genes are given only for firm matches. Expanded clones get a size class; other rows say once, few or many, or leave the size out.

.	TRBV7-3	TRBJ2-3	once	TGTGCCAGCAGCTCCCGGGGATTGGAGACGCAGTATTTT	CASSSRGLETQYF
.	TRBV5-6	TRBJ1-2	few	TGTGCCAGCAGCTTAACAGGAGCTGGCTACACCTTC	CASSLTGAGYTF
.	TRBV6-5	TRBJ2-1	once	TGTGCCAGCAGCCTCCTTGCGGTATACAATGAGCAGTTCTTC	CASSLLAVYNEQFF
TRBD1	TRBV6-1	TRBJ1-1	few	TGTGCCAGCAGTGAAGCCGGGACAGACACTGAAGCTTTCTTT	CASSEAGTDTEAFF
.	TRBV6-6	TRBJ1-4	.	TGTGCCAGCAGTTACTCGAGAAGGGAGAGTGAAAAACTGTTTTTT	CASSYSRRESEKLFF
.	TRBV5-1	TRBJ1-1	.	TGCGCCAGCAGCTTGGTGGGGGACACTGAAGCTTTCTTT	CASSLVGDTEAFF
TRBD1	TRBV7-2	TRBJ1-5	few	TGTGCCAGCAGCGAGACAGGGGACCTCGTGGGGCCCCAGCATTTT	CASSETGDLVGPQHF
TRBD2	TRBV19	TRBJ2-3	.	TGTGCCAGCAGGTCGGGGGGGGCCCTCCTCACAGATACGCAGTATTTT	CASRSGGALLTDTQYF
TRBD1	TRBV27	TRBJ2-5	once	TGTGCCAGCAGTATACAGGGGACCGAGACCCAGTACTTC	CASSIQGTETQYF
.	TRBV9	TRBJ2-7	.	TGTGCCAGCAGCGCCGATCCCGGGACGGTTTACTACGAGCAGTACTTC	CASSADPGTVYYEQYF
.	TRBV28	TRBJ2-2	.	TGTGCCAGCAGTTCGGACCTCCGGGCCACCGGGGAGCTGTTTTTT	CASSSDLRATGELFF
.	TRBV2	TRBJ2-5	.	TGTGCCAGCCATTGGGGTGGGGCCGGAGAGACCCAGTACTTC	CASHWGGAGETQYF
TRBD1	TRBV30	TRBJ2-1	.	TGTGCCTTTGCGGGACAGGGGGCGGTCAATGAGCAGTTCTTC	CAFAGQGAVNEQFF
.	TRBV29-1	TRBJ1-3	.	TGCAGCGTTGAGGGCGGAAACACCATATATTTT	CSVEGGNTIYF
.	TRBV6-5	TRBJ2-7	once	TGTGCCAGCAGTCTGCGGGGAGATCACTACGAGCAGTACTTC	CASSLRGDHYEQYF
TRBD1	TRBV2	TRBJ1-5	few	TGTGCCAGCAGTGGAGCCGGACAGGCGAGCAATCAGCCCCAGCATTTT	CASSGAGQASNQPQHF
TRBD1	TRBV14	TRBJ2-1	.	TGTGCCAGCAGCCAAGTAGAGGGGGCGAGCCAGCAGTTCTTC	CASSQVEGASQQFF
.	TRBV5-8	TRBJ1-1	.	TGTGCCAGCAGATTTAGGGATATCCCTGAAGCTTTCTTT	CASRFRDIPEAFF
.	TRBV6-1	TRBJ1-2	.	TGTGCCAGCACCGACCATGAAAACTATGGCTACACCTTC	CASTDHENYGYTF
TRBD1	TRBV27	TRBJ1-3	.	TGTGCCAGCAGTCCCAGGGACAGGGGGCTCTCTGGAAACACCATATATTTT	CASSPRDRGLSGNTIYF
.	TRBV6-1	TRBJ1-2	.	TGTGCCAGCAGTGAAGTGAGGCCTTTACCAGACTATGGCTACACCTTC	CASSEVRPLPDYGYTF
TRBD1	TRBV2	TRBJ2-4	once	TGTGCCAGCAGTGAAGACAGGGGAGCCAAAAACATTCAGTACTTC	CASSEDRGAKNIQYF
TRBD1	TRBV7-9	TRBJ1-5	.	TGTGCCAGCAGCTCAACGGCAGGGGGACCTCAGCCCCAGCATTTT	CASSSTAGGPQPQHF
.	TRBV19	TRBJ1-2	.	TGTGCCAGTACGGGGGGAGCGGGTTATGGCTACACCTTC	CASTGGAGYGYTF
.	TRBV6-1	TRBJ2-4	.	TGTGCCAGCAGTGAAGGGTCCTTGGGGGCTACCAAAAACATTCAGTACTTC	CASSEGSLGATKNIQYF
TRBD1	TRBV6-5	TRBJ1-5	.	TGTGCCAGCACAGGGGGGGGTCTTAATCAGCCCCAGCATTTT	CASTGGGLNQPQHF
.	TRBV7-8	TRBJ1-5	.	TGTGCCAGCAGCTTAGCGGGGGCAGGTCCGGGCAATCAGCCCCAGCATTTT	CASSLAGAGPGNQPQHF
.	TRBV30	TRBJ2-1	once	TGTGCCTGGAGATTTGGTAGCAATGAGCAGTTCTTC	CAWRFGSNEQFF
TRBD1	TRBV7-8	TRBJ1-3	.	TGTGCCAGCAGCTTAGCCCGGGACAGGGGAAGGGCTGGAAACACCATATATTTT	CASSLARDRGRAGNTIYF
.	TRBV27	TRBJ2-1	.	TGTGCCAGCCAAGGGGGGTGGGAGGAGCAGTTCTTC	CASQGGWEEQFF
.	TRBV10-3	TRBJ1-5	.	TGTGCCATTTCATCTGGGCAGCAGGGGTCGGGTCAGCCCCAGCATTTT	CAISSGQQGSGQPQHF
TRBD1	TRBV5-1	TRBJ1-2	.	TGCGCCAGCAGCTCAGCGGACAGGGGATATGGCTACACCTTC	CASSSADRGYGYTF
.	TRBV6-5	TRBJ2-1	.	TGTGCCAGCAGTCTTCTGGGCCGTCTCTGGGAGCAGTTCTTC	CASSLLGRLWEQFF
TRBD1	TRBV4-2	TRBJ1-2	.	TGTGCCAGCAGCCATACCGACAGGGTCTTTACCTTC	CASSHTDRVFTF
TRBD2	TRBV9	TRBJ2-3	.	TGTGCCAGCAGCGTATCACTCGGGGGGGGACTCACAGATACGCAGTATTTT	CASSVSLGGGLTDTQYF
.	TRBV25-1	TRBJ1-1	.	TGTGCCAGCACCGGAGTCGGGGTGACTGAAGCTTTCTTT	CASTGVGVTEAFF
.	TRBV6-5	TRBJ2-7	.	TGTGCCAGCAGTTACTCGTCCAGAGCCTACGAGCAGTACTTC	CASSYSSRAYEQYF
.	TRBV27	TRBJ1-2	.	TGTGCCAGCAGTGGGAAGGGCGGGGGCTACACCTTC	CASSGKGGGYTF
.	TRBV4-2	TRBJ2-5	.	TGTGCCAGCAGCCAAGGGACAAGGGAGACCCAGTACTTC	CASSQGTRETQYF
.	TRBV15	TRBJ2-1	.	TGTGCCACCAGCAGAGGTGGCGGGGCGCGGAATGAGCAGTTCTTC	CATSRGGGARNEQFF